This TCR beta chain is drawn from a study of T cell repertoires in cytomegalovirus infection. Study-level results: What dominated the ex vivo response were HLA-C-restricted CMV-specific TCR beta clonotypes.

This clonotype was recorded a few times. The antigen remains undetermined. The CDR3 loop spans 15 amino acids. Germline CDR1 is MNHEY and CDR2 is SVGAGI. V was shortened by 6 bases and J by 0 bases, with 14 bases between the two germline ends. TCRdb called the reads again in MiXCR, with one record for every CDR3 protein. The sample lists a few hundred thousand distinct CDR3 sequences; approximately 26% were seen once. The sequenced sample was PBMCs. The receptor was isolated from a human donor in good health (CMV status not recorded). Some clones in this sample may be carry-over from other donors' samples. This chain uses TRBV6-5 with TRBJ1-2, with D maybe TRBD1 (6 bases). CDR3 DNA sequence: TGTGCCAGCAGCCGGACAGTTATAGCTAACTATGGCTACACCTTC. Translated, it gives CASSRTVIANYGYTF.